The T cell receptor beta chain under discussion was sequenced for a study of blood T cell repertoires in COVID-19. At the level of the study: COVID-19 samples from acute and convalescent phases originated in the United States, Italy and Spain.

Researchers sorted participants into cohorts using their self-reported clinical history. The CDR3 consists of 17 residues. Between the trimmed V and J ends, which lost 0 bases and 7 bases, there was a span of 21 bases. Germline-derived CDR1 and CDR2 are LNHNV and YYDKDF (reference sequence). Per the study methods: Estimation of nucleated cell counts relied on the amplification of reference gene primers. Only in-frame clones appear in the TCRdb table, and some are missing; sequencing was by immunoSEQ multiplex PCR. V and J calls and clone size follow that table, whereas D and trimming were derived from the DNA. The sample shows about 200,000 clones, approximately 79% of them seen only once.

This receptor was obtained from a woman in her fifties or sixties with acute COVID-19. The chain joins TRBV15 to TRBJ1-2; maybe TRBD1 (6 bases). What was sequenced was PBMCs or T cells enriched from blood (not recorded which). The DNA of the CDR3 is TGTGCCACCAGCAGAGAGTGGTCGGGCGGGGGGCTGGTTGGCTACACCTTC. This translates into CATSREWSGGGLVGYTF.